This T cell receptor beta chain is drawn from a study of a mutant IDH1 vaccine in newly diagnosed glioma. As regards this clone: Its antigen is currently unknown.

The assay was immunoSEQ multiplex PCR, and TCRdb's table has in-frame clones only and misses some. The sample carries some 54,000 clones, roughly 90% recorded once. The V and J ends lost 6 bases and 0 bases respectively, with 15 bases between them. CDR3 length equals 16 residues. Germline CDR1 is KGHSH and CDR2 is LQKENI. Time point in this sample: week 11, during vaccination. All doses held 300 ug of mutant IDH1 20-mer peptide, with topical imiquimod. The receptor was isolated from a man aged 45-65 years with glioma. The source material was PBMCs, sampled from a glioma patient whose treatment included an IDH1 peptide vaccine. The rearrangement links TRBV18 to TRBJ2-1, with D perhaps given as TRBD1 or TRBD2 (5 bases each). The CDR3 region has the DNA TGTGCCAGCTCTACCGGGACCTCGAGCTCCTACAATGAGCAGTTCTTC. Translating it yields CASSTGTSSSYNEQFF.